Below, 16 T cell receptor beta chains from the same sample are listed, as sequenced in a study of CD4 T cells in relation to SARS-CoV-2 and coronaviruses. The unexposed donors gave CD4+ T cells in about 2010-2019, prior to COVID-19. Method: immunoSEQ multiplex PCR; TCRdb's copy keeps in-frame clones and lacks some. The sample shows tens of thousands of clones, over 85% of them seen only once. Sequencing was carried out using naive CD4+ T cells from PBMCs. Subset here: naive CD4+ T cells isolated by negative enrichment. These TCRs come from a human donor in good health.

The chain employs TRBV6-5 and TRBJ2-5; no clear D. Germline-derived CDR1 and CDR2 are MNHEY and SVGAGI. V shed 3 bases and J shed 2 bases, with 16 bases lying between them. The CDR3 extends over 16 amino acids. The CDR3 DNA reads TGTGCCAGCAGTTATTCGACCACAAACCTACAAGAGACCCAGTACTTC. It encodes CASSYSTTNLQETQYF.

The chain carries TRBV30 and TRBJ1-5, with no clear D. This CDR3 contains 16 residues. Trimming left V 2 bases short and J 4 bases short, with 18 bases between. Germline V gene lookup returns CDR1 GTSNPN and CDR2 SVGIG (reference sequence). In nucleotides, the CDR3 is TGTGCCTGGAGTCAAACCCGGGGTTGGGAAAATCAGCCCCAGCATTTT. Protein: CAWSQTRGWENQPQHF.

As to this clone: The same CDR3 can be traced to other DNA sequences in this sample. V and J are TRBV7-9 and TRBJ1-3; D perhaps matches TRBD1 (5 bases). Germline V lookup: CDR1 SEHNR, CDR2 FQNEAQ (reference sequence). The CDR3 loop spans 13 amino acids. The V and J ends lost 1 base and 4 bases respectively, with 5 bases between them. Here the CDR3 reads CASSLGQGNTIYF. The CDR3 nucleotides read TGTGCCAGCAGCTTAGGACAGGGAAACACCATATATTTT.

The chain recombines TRBV27 with TRBJ2-5; 11 bases are a match to TRBD1. In germline, CDR1 is MNHEY, CDR2 SMNVEV (reference sequence). Unmatched junction bases numbered 3, after V lost 3 bases and J lost 3 bases. The CDR3 runs to 15 residues. The CDR3 DNA reads TGTGCCAGCAGTTTCTGGGACAGGGGGAAAGAGACCCAGTACTTC. Protein sequence: CASSFWDRGKETQYF.

The chain uses TRBV28 and TRBJ1-2; 7 bases line up with TRBD1. From germline, CDR1 is MDHEN and CDR2 SYDVKM. The CDR3 is made up of 13 amino acids. V lost 5 bases, J lost 7 bases, and 7 bases stayed unmatched. In nucleotides, the CDR3 is TGTGCCAGCAGTCCGGGACAGAGGGTTGGCTACACCTTC. Translating it yields CASSPGQRVGYTF.

The chain uses TRBV25-1 and TRBJ2-5, with 12 bases aligning to TRBD2. CDR1 is MGHDK, CDR2 SYGVNS, per germline. After removal of 3 bases from V and 4 bases from J, the junction contained 9 bases not matched to a gene. There are 17 residues in the CDR3. The CDR3 spells CASSEPSGRAVLETQYF. The CDR3 nucleotides are TGTGCCAGCAGTGAGCCTAGCGGGAGGGCCGTGTTAGAGACCCAGTACTTC. The full variable domain, in which reference TRBV25-1 and TRBJ2-5 provide the parts outside the CDR3, is EADIYQTPRYLVIGTGKKITLECSQTMGHDKMYWYQQDPGMELHLIHYSYGVNSTEKGDLSSESTVSRIRTEHFPLTLESARPSHTSQYLCASSEPSGRAVLETQYFGPGTRLLVL.

This sequence joins TRBV7-2 and TRBJ2-7; 8 nucleotides line up with TRBD1. The junction had 7 bases not matched to a gene; V was cut back by 7 bases and J by 2 bases. CDR1 is SGHTA and CDR2 is FQGNSA in the germline V gene. This CDR3 spans 14 amino acids. CDR3 loop: CASTFGTGPYEQYF. The CDR3 coding sequence is TGTGCCAGCACCTTTGGGACAGGACCCTACGAGCAGTACTTC.

The J gene is TRBJ2-2, the V gene TRBV20-1; tentatively, D is TRBD1 (6 bases). Germline lookup yields CDR1 DFQATT and CDR2 SNEGSKA (reference sequence). V dropped 3 bases and J dropped 2 bases, with 10 bases sitting between them. The CDR3 extends over 14 amino acids. The CDR3 loop reads CSASLDSNTGELFF. CDR3 nucleotides: TGCAGTGCTAGTCTGGACAGTAACACCGGGGAGCTGTTTTTT.

As for this clone: At the DNA level, this CDR3 is encoded by other sequences in the same sample as well. The chain carries TRBV18 and TRBJ2-5; TRBD2 might be the D (5 bases). The length of the CDR3 is 14 residues. Trimming removed 2 bases at V and 3 bases at J, with 10 bases between. Germline values: CDR1 KGHSH, CDR2 LQKENI. The CDR3 loop reads CASSPAGVEETQYF. The DNA for the CDR3 is TGTGCCAGCTCACCAGCCGGGGTCGAAGAGACCCAGTACTTC. Full variable domain (outside the CDR3, taken from reference TRBV18 and TRBJ2-5): NAGVMQNPRHLVRRRGQEARLRCSPMKGHSHVYWYRQLPEEGLKFMVYLQKENIIDESGMPKERFSAEFPKEGPSILRIQQVVRGDSAAYFCASSPAGVEETQYFGPGTRLLVL.

V is TRBV7-2 and J is TRBJ2-1, with D uncertain. Trimming removed 2 bases from V and 5 bases from J, with 10 bases in between. CDR3 length: 14 amino acids. Per germline, CDR1 SGHTA and CDR2 FQGNSA. CDR3 DNA sequence: TGTGCCAGCAGCTTACAGTCAGGTAACAATGAGCAGTTCTTC. Protein: CASSLQSGNNEQFF.

The rearrangement uses TRBV7-2 and TRBJ2-2; TRBD2 matches at 9 bases. Germline V gene sequence: CDR1 SGHTA, CDR2 FQGNSA. This CDR3 contains 16 residues. With V trimmed by 5 bases and J by 7 bases, 11 bases remained unmatched. This CDR3 reads CASSQRRTSVGGELFF. The CDR3 DNA reads as TGTGCCAGCAGCCAAAGACGGACTAGCGTCGGCGGGGAGCTGTTTTTT.

V gene TRBV30 combines with J gene TRBJ1-1, with a tentative D call TRBD1 (5 bases). Trimming took off 2 bases at V and 0 bases at J, with 7 bases between the two ends. The CDR3 length is 13 residues. Germline V CDR1 and CDR2: GTSNPN, SVGIG (reference sequence). This chain's CDR3 is CAWSSRVNTEAFF. CDR3 in DNA: TGTGCCTGGAGTTCCAGGGTGAACACTGAAGCTTTCTTT.

The J gene is TRBJ2-2, the V gene TRBV5-1, with a possible D match to TRBD1 (6 bases). V was cut by 5 bases and J by 4 bases, with 12 bases left in between. Germline CDR1 SGHRS, CDR2 YFSETQ. CDR3 size: 14 residues. The CDR3 here is CASSRTGSTGELFF. In nucleotides, the CDR3 is TGCGCCAGCAGTCGAACAGGGAGCACCGGGGAGCTGTTTTTT.

The V and J genes are TRBV6-5 and TRBJ1-1; TRBD1 agrees at 7 bases. V lost 6 bases and J lost 4; bases outside the gene matches: 11. This CDR3 spans 15 amino acids. From germline, CDR1 is MNHEY and CDR2 SVGAGI. The CDR3 sequence is CASSLRQGGPTEAFF. CDR3 DNA: TGTGCCAGCAGCCTCCGACAGGGTGGACCCACTGAAGCTTTCTTT.

This clone was detected once. Here the CDR3 reads CSVTRTTKETQYF. The DNA of the CDR3 is TGCAGCGTAACAAGGACTACGAAAGAGACCCAGTACTTC. This sequence joins TRBV29-1 and TRBJ2-5, with D possibly being TRBD2 (6 bases). The CDR3 has 13 amino acids. V was clipped by 6 bases and J by 3 bases, with 14 bases between them. Per germline, CDR1 SQVTM and CDR2 ANQGSEA.

V is TRBV2 and J is TRBJ2-5, with D maybe TRBD2 (6 bases). Germline values: CDR1 SNHLY, CDR2 FYNNEI. V was clipped by 8 bases and J by 5 bases, with 12 bases between them. The CDR3 runs to 12 residues. Written as DNA, the CDR3 is TGTGCCAGCGGAGGGGTTGGCGAGACCCAGTACTTC. Translated: CASGGVGETQYF.